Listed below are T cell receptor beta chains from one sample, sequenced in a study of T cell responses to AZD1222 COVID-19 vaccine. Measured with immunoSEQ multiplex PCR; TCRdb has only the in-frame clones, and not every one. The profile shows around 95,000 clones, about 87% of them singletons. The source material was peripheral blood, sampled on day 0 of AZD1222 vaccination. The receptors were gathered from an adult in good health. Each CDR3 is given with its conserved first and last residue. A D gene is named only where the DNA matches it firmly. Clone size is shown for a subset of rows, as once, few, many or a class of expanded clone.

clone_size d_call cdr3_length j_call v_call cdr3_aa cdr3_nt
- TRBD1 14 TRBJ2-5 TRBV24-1 CATSDSTGAETQYF TGTGCCACCAGTGACTCGACAGGGGCAGAGACCCAGTACTTC
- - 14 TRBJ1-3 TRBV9 CASSAQGFGNTIYF TGTGCCAGCAGCGCTCAGGGATTCGGCAACACCATATATTTT
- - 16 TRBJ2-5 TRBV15 CATSSIYRTDQETQYF TGTGCCACCAGCAGCATTTATCGGACAGATCAAGAGACCCAGTACTTC
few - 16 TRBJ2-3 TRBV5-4 CASSFGTSLSTDTQYF TGTGCCAGCAGCTTTGGGACTTCTCTGAGCACAGATACGCAGTATTTT
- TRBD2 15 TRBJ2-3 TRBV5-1 CASSSLAGGTDTQYF TGCGCCAGCAGCTCGCTAGCGGGGGGGACAGATACGCAGTATTTT
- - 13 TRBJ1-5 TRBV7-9 CASSLGGTWPQHF TGTGCCAGCAGCTTAGGAGGCACTTGGCCCCAGCATTTT
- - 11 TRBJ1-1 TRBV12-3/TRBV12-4 CASSFGGEAFF TGTGCCAGCAGTTTTGGGGGGGAAGCTTTCTTT
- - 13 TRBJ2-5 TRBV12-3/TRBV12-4 CASSNREAETQYF TGTGCCAGCAGTAACAGGGAAGCGGAGACCCAGTACTTC
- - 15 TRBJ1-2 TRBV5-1 CASSLGAGEAGGYTF TGCGCCAGCAGCTTGGGAGCAGGGGAAGCGGGGGGCTACACCTTC
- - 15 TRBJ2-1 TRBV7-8 CASSFFLDRYNEQFF TGTGCCAGCAGCTTTTTCCTTGATCGATACAATGAGCAGTTCTTC
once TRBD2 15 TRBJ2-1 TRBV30 CAWSLGGRGANEQFF TGTGCCTGGTCCCTTGGCGGGAGAGGGGCCAATGAGCAGTTCTTC
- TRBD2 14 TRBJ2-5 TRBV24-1 CATSDSSLSGAQYF TGTGCCACCAGTGACTCGTCCCTTAGCGGGGCCCAGTACTTC
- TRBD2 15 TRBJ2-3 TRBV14 CANSQVGTSGNTQYF TGTGCCAACAGCCAAGTAGGGACTAGCGGTAATACGCAGTATTTT
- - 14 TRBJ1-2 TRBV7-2 CASIPRPGPYGYTF TGTGCCAGCATCCCTAGACCGGGACCTTATGGCTACACCTTC
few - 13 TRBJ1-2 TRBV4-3 CASSHLEIGGYTF TGCGCCAGCAGCCATTTAGAGATTGGGGGCTACACCTTC
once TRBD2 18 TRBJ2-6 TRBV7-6 CASSLKTSGSRGANVLTF TGTGCCAGCAGCTTAAAGACTAGCGGGAGTCGTGGGGCCAACGTCCTGACTTTC
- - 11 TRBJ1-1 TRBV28 CASRANTEAFF TGTGCCAGCAGAGCCAACACTGAAGCTTTCTTT
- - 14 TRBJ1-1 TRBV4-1 CASSQTGRRPEAFF TGCGCCAGCAGCCAGACCGGACGTCGTCCTGAAGCTTTCTTT
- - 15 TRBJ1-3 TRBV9 CASSVMDSSGNTIYF TGTGCCAGCAGCGTGATGGATAGCTCTGGAAACACCATATATTTT
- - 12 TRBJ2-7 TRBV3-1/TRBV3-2 CASSRQGYEQYF TGTGCCAGCAGCCGTCAGGGCTACGAGCAGTACTTC
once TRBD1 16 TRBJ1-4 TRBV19 CASSRDSGDRPEKLFF TGTGCCAGTAGTAGGGATTCGGGGGACAGACCCGAAAAACTGTTTTTT
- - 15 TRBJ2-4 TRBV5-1 CASSLGGGSRDIQYF TGCGCCAGCAGCTTGGGTGGCGGGTCTCGGGACATTCAGTACTTC
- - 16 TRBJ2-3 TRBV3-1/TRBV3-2 CASSPNFPRLTDTQYF TGTGCCAGCAGCCCCAACTTTCCTCGATTGACAGATACGCAGTATTTT
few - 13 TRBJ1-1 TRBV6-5 CASRPGTTYEAFF TGTGCCAGCAGACCCGGGACAACCTATGAAGCTTTCTTT
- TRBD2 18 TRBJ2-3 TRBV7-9 CASSSRVNRGGSTDTQYF TGTGCCAGCAGCTCCAGAGTGAACCGGGGGGGCAGCACAGATACGCAGTATTTT
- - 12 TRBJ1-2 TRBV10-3 CAISEKNRGYTF TGTGCCATCAGTGAGAAGAACCGTGGCTACACCTTC
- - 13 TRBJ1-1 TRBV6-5 CASSKLRGTEAFF TGTGCCAGCAGCAAACTACGGGGCACTGAAGCTTTCTTT
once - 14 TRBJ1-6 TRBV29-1 CSVRGVDPNSPLHF TGCAGCGTCCGAGGGGTGGATCCCAATTCACCCCTCCACTTT
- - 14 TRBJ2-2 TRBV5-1 CASSFEGGTGELFF TGCGCCAGCAGCTTTGAGGGTGGAACCGGGGAGCTGTTTTTT
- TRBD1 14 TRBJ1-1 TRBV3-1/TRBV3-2 CASSQAGGNTEAFF TGTGCCAGCAGCCAAGCAGGGGGAAACACTGAAGCTTTCTTT
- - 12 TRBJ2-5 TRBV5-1 CASSPGQETQYF TGCGCCAGCAGTCCTGGGCAAGAGACCCAGTACTTC
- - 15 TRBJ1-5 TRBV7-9 CASSLSGAGNQPQHF TGTGCCAGCAGCTTATCAGGGGCGGGAAATCAGCCCCAGCATTTT
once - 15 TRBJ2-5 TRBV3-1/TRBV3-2 CASSRDTGYQETQYF TGTGCCAGCAGCCGGGACACGGGGTACCAAGAGACCCAGTACTTC
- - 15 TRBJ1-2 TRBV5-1 CASSLSSAPNYGYTF TGCGCCAGCAGCTTGTCTTCAGCACCTAACTATGGCTACACCTTC
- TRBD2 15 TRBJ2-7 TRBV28 CASSRGVSGAYEQYF TGTGCCAGCAGCCGAGGGGTGAGCGGGGCATACGAGCAGTACTTC
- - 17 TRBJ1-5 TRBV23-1 CASSQSGVGGSNQPQHF TGCGCCAGCAGTCAATCTGGGGTGGGAGGAAGCAATCAGCCCCAGCATTTT
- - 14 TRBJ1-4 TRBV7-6 CASSLDMSGTKLFF TGTGCCAGCAGCTTAGACATGTCCGGGACCAAACTGTTTTTT
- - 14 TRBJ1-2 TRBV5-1 CASSLSGEGYGYTF TGCGCCAGCAGCTTGTCCGGAGAGGGCTATGGCTACACCTTC
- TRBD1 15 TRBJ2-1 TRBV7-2 CASSLSRGPNNEQFF TGTGCCAGCAGCTTATCGAGGGGGCCAAACAATGAGCAGTTCTTC
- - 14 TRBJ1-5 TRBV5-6 CASSSRGGGQPQHF TGTGCCAGCAGCTCCCGGGGGGGTGGACAGCCCCAGCATTTT
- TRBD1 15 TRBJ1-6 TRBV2 CASSDLGQGNSPLHF TGTGCCAGCAGTGACCTCGGACAGGGAAATTCACCCCTCCACTTT